This passage covers 8 T cell receptor beta chains from one sample sequenced in a study of technical replicates of blood from several donors. Using immunoSEQ multiplex PCR, the repertoire was profiled, and TCRdb retains in-frame clones only, with some absent. The data hold tens of thousands of clones, with 90% to 96% observed a single time. The specimen sequenced was T cells isolated from PBMCs. These receptors were taken from a human donor in good health.

The rearrangement uses TRBV6-5 and TRBJ2-7; 7 bases agree with TRBD1. Trimming removed 4 bases from V and 0 bases from J; junction bases left unmatched: 9. CDR3 size: 16 residues. Germline V gene data show CDR1 as MNHEY and CDR2 as SVGAGI. CDR3 coding DNA: TGTGCCAGCAGTTCTCGGGACAGTCCAGCCTCCTACGAGCAGTACTTC. This sequence encodes CASSSRDSPASYEQYF.

This clone was detected a few times. The chain couples TRBV4-1 to TRBJ1-1, with D possibly TRBD1 on 5 matching bases. This CDR3 spans 12 amino acids. Trimming took 1 base from V and 8 from J, leaving 8 bases between them. From germline, CDR1 is MGHRA and CDR2 YSYEKL. As DNA, the CDR3 is TGCGCCAGCAGCCAAGGGGGCAGGGAAGCTTTCTTT. Its protein is CASSQGGREAFF.

The rearrangement uses TRBV30 and TRBJ1-4, with D perhaps TRBD1 (5 bases). Per the germline V gene, CDR1 is GTSNPN and CDR2 is SVGIG (reference sequence). The V and J ends lost 4 bases and 5 bases respectively, with 14 bases between them. CDR3 length: 14 residues. The CDR3 region is CAWTQGHQNEKLFF. The CDR3 coding sequence is TGTGCCTGGACCCAAGGACACCAGAATGAAAAACTGTTTTTT. The complete variable domain, with remaining parts taken from reference TRBV30 and TRBJ1-4, reads SQTIHQWPATLVQPVGSPLSLECTVEGTSNPNLYWYRQAAGRGLQLLFYSVGIGQISSEVPQNLSASRPQDRQFILSSKKLLLSDSGFYLCAWTQGHQNEKLFFGSGTQLSVL.

The rearrangement joins TRBV15 to TRBJ2-3; D perhaps matches TRBD1 (5 bases). CDR3 length: 14 amino acids. Per germline, CDR1 LNHNV and CDR2 YYDKDF (reference sequence). Trimming left V 4 bases short and J 5 bases short, with 13 bases between. The CDR3 DNA reads as TGTGCCACCAGCATGGGCAGGGAAGTAGATACGCAGTATTTT. It translates to CATSMGREVDTQYF.

V usage is TRBV18 and J usage is TRBJ2-1, with TRBD1 matching 7 bases. The germline V gene encodes CDR1 KGHSH and CDR2 LQKENI. V dropped 0 bases and J dropped 3; count of bases not matched to a gene: 5. The CDR3 loop spans 16 amino acids. CDR3 residues: CASSPPMAGGYNEQFF. Here the CDR3 DNA reads TGTGCCAGCTCACCACCAATGGCAGGGGGCTACAATGAGCAGTTCTTC.

The rearrangement uses TRBV27 and TRBJ2-7; 7 bases are a match to TRBD2. After removal of 3 bases from V and 3 bases from J, the junction contained 5 bases not matched to a gene. The CDR3 runs 14 residues. Per the germline V gene, CDR1 is MNHEY and CDR2 is SMNVEV (reference sequence). In nucleotides, the CDR3 is TGTGCCAGCAGTTTCGGGAGGACTCGCTACGAGCAGTACTTC. Translation gives CASSFGRTRYEQYF.

The rearrangement links TRBV14 to TRBJ2-7; D may be TRBD2 (5 bases). With 0 bases removed from V and 5 bases from J, the gap between germline ends came to 8 bases. CDR3 length equals 13 residues. CDR1 is SGHDN, CDR2 FVKESK, per germline. The CDR3 nucleotides read TGTGCCAGCAGCCAAGAAGCGGTAGACGAGCAGTACTTC. Translated: CASSQEAVDEQYF.

The rearrangement uses TRBV7-3 and TRBJ2-3; 13 bases are a match to TRBD2. Germline V lookup: CDR1 SGHTA, CDR2 FQGTGA. The junction had 3 bases not matched to a gene; V was cut back by 4 bases and J by 2 bases. The CDR3 totals 16 residues. Written as DNA, the CDR3 is TGTGCCAGCAGCTCCGGACTAGCGGGGGCCACAGATACGCAGTATTTT. Encoded protein: CASSSGLAGATDTQYF.